This TCR beta chain was captured in a study of blood T cell repertoires in COVID-19. Across the whole study: Spain, Italy and the United States supplied samples that represented acute and convalescent COVID-19. T cells, B-cell-depleted T cells, or PBMCs supplied cDNA or gDNA.

Per the study methods: By means of reference gene primer amplification, nucleated cell counts were estimated. The protocol was immunoSEQ multiplex PCR, while the TCRdb copy is restricted to in-frame clones and leaves out a portion. V and J calls plus clone size are reproduced from that table; the DNA served to infer D and trimming. This repertoire shows just under 250,000 clones, approximately 83% found once; its top ten account for about 3%. This CDR3 spans 15 amino acids. J was trimmed by 0 bases and V by 8 bases; bases with no gene match: 7. From germline, CDR1 is MNHEY and CDR2 SVGAGI. The sample was peripheral blood. This chain joins TRBV6-5 and TRBJ2-1; 7 nucleotides agree with TRBD2. This receptor was taken from a woman aged 25 to 39 who had recovered from COVID-19. CDR3 nucleotide sequence: TGTGCCAGCGAAAAGAGCGGGGACTCCTACAATGAGCAGTTCTTC. Protein product: CASEKSGDSYNEQFF.